A single T cell receptor beta chain is shown here with its context. This CDR3 spans 17 amino acids. The source of the sample is a study of tumor-infiltrating lymphocytes in oesophageal squamous cell carcinoma. MiXCR was run by TCRdb on the PCR reads, yielding one entry per CDR3 protein. The sample lists approximately 21,000 distinct CDR3 sequences, around two fifths occurring once. This sequence was found in a male donor with esophageal squamous cell carcinoma. The sequencing sample was made of esophageal tumor tissue. The chain couples TRBV12-3 or TRBV12-4 to TRBJ2-7, with 11 positions matching TRBD2. The J call may be incorrect, as the DNA end agrees better with TRBJ2-1. This CDR3 is CASSPNSGRASYNEQFF. CDR3 DNA sequence: TGTGCCAGCAGTCCCAATAGCGGGAGGGCCTCCTACAATGAGCAGTTCTTC.